The 11 T cell receptor beta chains reported below all come from one sample, sequenced in a study of blood T cell repertoires in COVID-19. TCRdb keeps only in-frame clones here, not all; method: immunoSEQ multiplex PCR. The sample consists of 250,000 to 400,000 clones, roughly 88% of them appearing once. Sequenced input: peripheral blood. The receptors derive from a woman in her twenties or thirties with COVID-19, enrolled during active disease.

CDR3 sequence reads: CASSQKGGDTEAFF. The CDR3 coding sequence is TGCGCCAGCAGCCAAAAAGGGGGGGACACTGAAGCTTTCTTT. The V gene is TRBV5-1, the J gene TRBJ1-1, with D possibly being TRBD1 (6 bases). CDR3 length equals 14 residues. CDR1 is SGHRS and CDR2 is YFSETQ in the germline V gene. The V end was cut by 4 bases, the J end by 3 bases, with 13 bases between.

The chain is built from TRBV20-1 and TRBJ1-1, with D unclear. The CDR3 length is 11 residues. In germline, CDR1 is DFQATT, CDR2 SNEGSKA (reference sequence). V shed 0 bases and J shed 6 bases, with 5 bases lying between them. The chain's CDR3 is CSARDNAEAFF. The CDR3 DNA reads TGCAGTGCTAGAGATAATGCTGAAGCTTTCTTT.

This chain connects TRBV10-3 to TRBJ1-5, with 7 nucleotides matching TRBD1. The J segment lost 4 bases and the V segment lost 3 bases, leaving 9 bases of the junction unmatched. This CDR3 is built from 16 residues. Germline V gene lookup returns CDR1 ENHRY and CDR2 SYGVKD. CDR3 sequence reads: CAISEGETGLNQPQHF. The CDR3 region has the DNA TGTGCCATCAGTGAAGGTGAGACAGGGCTAAATCAGCCCCAGCATTTT.

The chain joins TRBV2 to TRBJ2-2; 12 bases match TRBD2. This CDR3 comprises 15 residues. V lost 10 bases and J lost 2; bases outside the gene matches: 5. Germline loops: CDR1 SNHLY, CDR2 FYNNEI. The CDR3 DNA sequence: TGTGCCACCACAGGACTAGCGGGAAACACCGGGGAGCTGTTTTTT. Residues: CATTGLAGNTGELFF.

This clone was seen just once. The genes are TRBV18 and TRBJ1-2; a weak D match, TRBD1 (5 bases). The germline V and J ends were trimmed by 2 bases and 7 bases, with 14 bases remaining between them. The germline V gene encodes CDR1 KGHSH and CDR2 LQKENI. The CDR3 loop spans 14 amino acids. The DNA for the CDR3 is TGTGCCAGCTCACCAGGGGGAGGGGTGAGTGGCTACACCTTC. Translating gives CASSPGGGVSGYTF.

J is TRBJ1-1 and V is TRBV5-1, with D perhaps matching TRBD1 (6 bases). Germline V CDR1 and CDR2: SGHRS, YFSETQ. V lost 0 bases, J lost 7 bases, and 10 bases lay in between. The CDR3 sequence is 13 residues long. CDR3 nucleotides: TGCGCCAGCAGCTTGGAGGGGGTTGGTGAAGCTTTCTTT. This codes for CASSLEGVGEAFF. The full variable domain, rest sourced from reference TRBV5-1 and TRBJ1-1, is KAGVTQTPRYLIKTRGQQVTLSCSPISGHRSVSWYQQTPGQGLQFLFEYFSETQRNKGNFPGRFSGRQFSNSRSEMNVSTLELGDSALYLCASSLEGVGEAFFGQGTRLTVV.

V is TRBV9 and J is TRBJ2-1; possible D gene TRBD1, 5 bases. CDR3 length: 15 amino acids. Germline CDR1 is SGDLS and CDR2 is YYNGEE. Trimming cost V 0 bases and J 8 bases, with 15 bases left between them. CDR3 sequence (DNA): TGTGCCAGCAGCGTAGCTGGGGCCGGTATGGATGAGCAGTTCTTC. Encoded protein: CASSVAGAGMDEQFF.

CDR3 loop: CAWSVGRTDTQYF. CDR3 bases: TGTGCCTGGAGTGTAGGGAGAACAGATACGCAGTATTTT. This chain joins TRBV30 and TRBJ2-3, with a possible D match to TRBD2 (5 bases). Germline V gene data show CDR1 as GTSNPN and CDR2 as SVGIG (reference sequence). This CDR3 comprises 13 residues. The V and J ends lost 0 bases and 3 bases respectively, with 7 bases between them.

V and J are TRBV28 and TRBJ2-5; TRBD1 matches at 10 bases. V trimming: 6 bases; J trimming: 4 bases; junction bases outside the gene matches: 5. The CDR3 runs to 14 residues. In germline, CDR1 is MDHEN, CDR2 SYDVKM. DNA of the CDR3: TGTGCCAGCAGACGGGACAGGGGTATAGAGACCCAGTACTTC. This sequence encodes CASRRDRGIETQYF.

The V and J genes are TRBV30 and TRBJ1-1; no definite D call. The CDR3 is 15 residues long. Germline V gives CDR1 GTSNPN, CDR2 SVGIG (reference sequence). The V end was cut by 4 bases, the J end by 1 base, with 16 bases between. Here the CDR3 reads CAWTKPDRQNTEAFF. DNA for the CDR3: TGTGCCTGGACCAAACCCGACCGACAGAACACTGAAGCTTTCTTT. The whole variable domain, remainder taken from reference TRBV30 and TRBJ1-1, is SQTIHQWPATLVQPVGSPLSLECTVEGTSNPNLYWYRQAAGRGLQLLFYSVGIGQISSEVPQNLSASRPQDRQFILSSKKLLLSDSGFYLCAWTKPDRQNTEAFFGQGTRLTVV.

The chain is built from TRBV6-5 and TRBJ2-7, with 11 positions matching TRBD2. V lost 5 bases to trimming and J lost 3 bases; unmatched junction nucleotides: 6. Germline V gene lookup returns CDR1 MNHEY and CDR2 SVGAGI. The CDR3 runs 15 residues. The CDR3 DNA reads as TGTGCCAGCAGTCCTCTAGCGGGAGGTGACTACGAGCAGTACTTC. Translating gives CASSPLAGGDYEQYF.